This TCR beta chain was obtained from a study of cytomegalovirus exposure and HLA in healthy donors. Across the whole study: Sequencing of 150 million to 200 million T cells in an earlier analysis found 100 million to 140 million unique TCR beta sequences. HLA-typed donors were the source of roughly 80 million unique TCRs held in an early data release. Study-wide points: TCR beta V- and J-gene trimming was later associated with a missense DCLRE1C variant. In the analysis, some V segments, TRBV6-2 and TRBV6-3 included, were excluded as indistinguishable.

60 Vbeta and 13 Jbeta primers were used in PCR. Method: immunoSEQ multiplex PCR; TCRdb's copy keeps in-frame clones and lacks some. This table lists some 72,000 clones. A remark on this clone: Its antigen is undetermined.

The CDR3 totals 13 residues. Trimming stripped 5 bases from V and 4 bases from J, with 9 bases between. From germline, CDR1 is SGHTA and CDR2 FQGNSA. The TCR sequence derives from a man aged 35-49 years in good health and CMV-seronegative. The sample consisted of PBMCs. The gene calls are TRBV7-2 and TRBJ2-1, with a tentative D call TRBD1 (5 bases). DNA of the CDR3: TGTGCCAGCAGCGGATCAGGGTACAATGAGCAGTTCTTC. This encodes CASSGSGYNEQFF.